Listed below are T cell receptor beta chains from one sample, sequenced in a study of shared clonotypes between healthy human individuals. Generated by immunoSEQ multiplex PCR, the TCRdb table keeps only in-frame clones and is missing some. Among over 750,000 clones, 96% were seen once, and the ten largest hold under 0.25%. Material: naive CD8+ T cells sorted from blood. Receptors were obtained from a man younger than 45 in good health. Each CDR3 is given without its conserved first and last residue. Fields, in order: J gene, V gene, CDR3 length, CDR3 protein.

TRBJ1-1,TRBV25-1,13,ASSEPGQGPTEAF
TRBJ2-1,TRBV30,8,AWSHNEQF
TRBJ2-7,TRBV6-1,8,ASYRGEQY
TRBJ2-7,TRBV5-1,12,ASSFRDRGYEQY
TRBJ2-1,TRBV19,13,ASSLQGYGYNEQF
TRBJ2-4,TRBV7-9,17,ASSSRTSGRADTKNIQY
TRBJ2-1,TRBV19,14,ASSIVGGTSYNEQF
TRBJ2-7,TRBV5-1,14,ASRADPTGWVYEQY
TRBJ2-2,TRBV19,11,ASTPSFAGELF
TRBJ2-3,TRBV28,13,ASSLGTFNTDTQY
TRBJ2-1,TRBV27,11,ASSLSNPNEQF
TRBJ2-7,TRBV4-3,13,ASSQATSGSYEQY
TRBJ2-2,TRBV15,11,ATSKRNTGELF
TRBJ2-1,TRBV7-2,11,ASRGGNYNEQF
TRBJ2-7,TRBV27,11,ASSRQGHYEQY
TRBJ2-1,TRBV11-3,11,ASSTDPGNEQF
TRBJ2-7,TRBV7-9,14,ASSLASSGGSYEQY
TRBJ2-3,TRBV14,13,ASSQDPDYTDTQY
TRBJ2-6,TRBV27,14,ASIGVGELGANVLT
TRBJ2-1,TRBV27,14,ASSLYGSGPYNEQF
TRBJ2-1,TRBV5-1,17,ASSSLPPELAGFSSEQF
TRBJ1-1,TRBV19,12,ASSEGVWNTEAF
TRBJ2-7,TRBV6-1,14,ASSEPTSGRPYEQY
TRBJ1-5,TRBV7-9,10,ASSLDRQPQH
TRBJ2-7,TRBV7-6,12,ASSLGTEVYEQY
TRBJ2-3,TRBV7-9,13,ASSFLVGGTDTQY
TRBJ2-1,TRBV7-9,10,ASSLGGDEQF
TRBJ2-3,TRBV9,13,ASSLWGGGTDTQY
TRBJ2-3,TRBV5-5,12,ASSFRGITDTQY
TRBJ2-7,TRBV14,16,ASSPGTSVSDSSYEQY
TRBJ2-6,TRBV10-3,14,AISESGDSGANVLT
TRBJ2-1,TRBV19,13,ASRHPAYSYNEQF
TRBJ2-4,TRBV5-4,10,ASSRSGDIQY
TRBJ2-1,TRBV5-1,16,ASSGGLAGLQFNNEQF
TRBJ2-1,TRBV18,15,ASSPHPRLAGDNEQF
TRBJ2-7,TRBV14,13,ASSQERGLSYEQY
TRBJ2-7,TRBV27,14,ASSFNSQAPNYEQY
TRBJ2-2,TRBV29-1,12,SVDVRELTGELF
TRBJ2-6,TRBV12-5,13,ASGLRGTGANVLT